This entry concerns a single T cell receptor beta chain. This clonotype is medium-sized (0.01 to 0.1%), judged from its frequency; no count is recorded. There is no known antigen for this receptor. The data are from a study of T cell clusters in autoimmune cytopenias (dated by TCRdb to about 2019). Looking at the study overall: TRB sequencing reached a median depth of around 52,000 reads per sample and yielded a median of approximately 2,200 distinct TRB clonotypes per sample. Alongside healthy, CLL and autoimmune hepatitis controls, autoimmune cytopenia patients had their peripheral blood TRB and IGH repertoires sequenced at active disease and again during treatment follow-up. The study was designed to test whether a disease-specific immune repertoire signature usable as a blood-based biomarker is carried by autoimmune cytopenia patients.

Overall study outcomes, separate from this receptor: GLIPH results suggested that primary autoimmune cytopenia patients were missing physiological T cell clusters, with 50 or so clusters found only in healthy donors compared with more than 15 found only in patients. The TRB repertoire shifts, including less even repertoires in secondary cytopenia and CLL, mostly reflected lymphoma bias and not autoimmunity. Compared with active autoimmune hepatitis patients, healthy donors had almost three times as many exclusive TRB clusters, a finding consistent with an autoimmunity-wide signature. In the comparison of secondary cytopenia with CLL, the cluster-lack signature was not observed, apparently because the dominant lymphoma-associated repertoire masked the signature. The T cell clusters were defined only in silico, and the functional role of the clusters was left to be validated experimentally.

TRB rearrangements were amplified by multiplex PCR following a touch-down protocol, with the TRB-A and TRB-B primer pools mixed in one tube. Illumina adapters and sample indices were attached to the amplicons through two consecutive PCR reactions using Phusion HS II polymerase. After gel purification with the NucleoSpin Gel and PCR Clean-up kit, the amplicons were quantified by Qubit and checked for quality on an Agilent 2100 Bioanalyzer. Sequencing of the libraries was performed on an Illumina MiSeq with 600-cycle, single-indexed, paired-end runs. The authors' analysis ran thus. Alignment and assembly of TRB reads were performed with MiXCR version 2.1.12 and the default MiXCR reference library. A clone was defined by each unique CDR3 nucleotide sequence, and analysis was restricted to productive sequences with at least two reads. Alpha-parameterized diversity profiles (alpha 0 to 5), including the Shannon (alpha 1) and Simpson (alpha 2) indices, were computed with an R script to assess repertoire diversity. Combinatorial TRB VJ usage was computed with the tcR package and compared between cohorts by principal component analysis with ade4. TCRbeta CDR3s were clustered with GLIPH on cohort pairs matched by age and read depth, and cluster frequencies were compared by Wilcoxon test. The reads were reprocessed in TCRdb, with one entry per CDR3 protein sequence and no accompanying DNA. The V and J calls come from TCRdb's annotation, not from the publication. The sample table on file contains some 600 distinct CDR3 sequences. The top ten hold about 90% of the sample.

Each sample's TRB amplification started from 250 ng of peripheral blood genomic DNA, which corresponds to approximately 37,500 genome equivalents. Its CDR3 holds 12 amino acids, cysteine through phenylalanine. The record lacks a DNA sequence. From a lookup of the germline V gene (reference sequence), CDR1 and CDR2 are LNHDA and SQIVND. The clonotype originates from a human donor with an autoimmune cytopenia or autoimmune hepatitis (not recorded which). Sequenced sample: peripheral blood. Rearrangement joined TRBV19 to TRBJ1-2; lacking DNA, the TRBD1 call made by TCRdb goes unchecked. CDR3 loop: CASRMTGYGYTF.